This T cell receptor beta chain was profiled in a study of blood T cell repertoires in COVID-19. This CDR3 has 13 residues. V trimming: 6 bases; J trimming: 3 bases; junction bases outside the gene matches: 3. The germline CDR1 and CDR2 sequences are SNHLY and FYNNEI. Measured with immunoSEQ multiplex PCR; TCRdb has only the in-frame clones, and not every one. The data show 500,000 to 600,000 clones, roughly 89% seen once. Sequencing was done on a sample of peripheral blood. This sequence joins TRBV2 and TRBJ1-2, with 8 bases identical to TRBD1. The receptor was isolated from a woman in her 50s with COVID-19, enrolled during active disease. In DNA, the CDR3 is TGTGCCAGCAGCCCGGACAGGGACTATGGCTACACCTTC. It codes for CASSPDRDYGYTF.